This T cell receptor beta chain was captured by sequencing in a study of early T cells in non-severe SARS-CoV-2 infection. From the 5' RACE reads, TCRdb called clonotypes with MiXCR, one entry per CDR3 protein. The repertoire includes about 33,000 distinct CDR3 sequences, 3% to 4.5% of them detected once, and less than 12% sits in the top ten. At least ten counts were recorded for this clonotype. The CDR3 length is 11 residues. Germline V gives CDR1 DFQATT, CDR2 SNEGSKA (reference sequence). V dropped 7 bases and J dropped 13 bases, with 16 bases sitting between them. The chain is built from TRBV20-1 and TRBJ2-2, with TRBD2 as a possible D gene (5 bases). This clonotype was obtained from an adult who was a healthcare worker with PCR-confirmed SARS-CoV-2 infection or an uninfected control (not recorded which). Sequenced sample: whole blood. The DNA of the CDR3 is TGCAGTGTCCGGACTCCCGGTGGGCTGTTTTTT. Its protein is CSVRTPGGLFF.